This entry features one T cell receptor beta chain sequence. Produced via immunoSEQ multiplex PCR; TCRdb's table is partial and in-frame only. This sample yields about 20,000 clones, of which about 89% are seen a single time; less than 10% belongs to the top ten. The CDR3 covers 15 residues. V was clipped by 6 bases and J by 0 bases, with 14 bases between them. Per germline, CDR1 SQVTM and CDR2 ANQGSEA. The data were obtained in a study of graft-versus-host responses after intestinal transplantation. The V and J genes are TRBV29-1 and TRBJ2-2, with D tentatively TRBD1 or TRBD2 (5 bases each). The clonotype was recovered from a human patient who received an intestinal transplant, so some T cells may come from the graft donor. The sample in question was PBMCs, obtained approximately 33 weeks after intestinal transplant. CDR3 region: CSVIGRGANTGELFF. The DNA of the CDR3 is TGCAGCGTGATTGGGAGAGGGGCGAACACCGGGGAGCTGTTTTTT.